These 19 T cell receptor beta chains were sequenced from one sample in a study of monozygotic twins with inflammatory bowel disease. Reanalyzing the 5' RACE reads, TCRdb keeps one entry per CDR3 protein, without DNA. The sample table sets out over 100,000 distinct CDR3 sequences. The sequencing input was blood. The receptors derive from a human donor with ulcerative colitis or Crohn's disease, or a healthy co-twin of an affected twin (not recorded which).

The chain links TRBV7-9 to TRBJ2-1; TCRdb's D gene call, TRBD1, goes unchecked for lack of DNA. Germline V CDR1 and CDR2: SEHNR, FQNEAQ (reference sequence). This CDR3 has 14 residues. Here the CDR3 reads CASSFEGAHNEQFF. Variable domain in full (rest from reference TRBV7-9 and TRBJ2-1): DTGVSQNPRHKITKRGQNVTFRCDPISEHNRLYWYRQTLGQGPEFLTYFQNEAQLEKSRLLSDRFSAERPKGSFSTLEIQRTEQGDSAMYLCASSFEGAHNEQFFGPGTRLTVL.

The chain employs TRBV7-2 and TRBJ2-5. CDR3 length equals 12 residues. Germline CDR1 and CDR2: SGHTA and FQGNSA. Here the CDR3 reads CASSYSQETQYF.

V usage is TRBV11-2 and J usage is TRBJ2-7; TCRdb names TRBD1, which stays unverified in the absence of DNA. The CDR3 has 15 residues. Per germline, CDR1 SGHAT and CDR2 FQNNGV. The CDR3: CASSPLRTATYEQYF.

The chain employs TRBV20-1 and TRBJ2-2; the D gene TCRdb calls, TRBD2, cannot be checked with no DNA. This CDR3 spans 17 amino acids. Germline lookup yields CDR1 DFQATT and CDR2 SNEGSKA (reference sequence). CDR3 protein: CSARDPSSGRVAGELFF.

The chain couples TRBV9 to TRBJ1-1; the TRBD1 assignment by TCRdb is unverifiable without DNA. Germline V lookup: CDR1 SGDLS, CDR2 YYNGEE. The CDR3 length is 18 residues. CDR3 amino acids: CASSVTAGTDDSPYEAFF. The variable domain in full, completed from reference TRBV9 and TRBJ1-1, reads DSGVTQTPKHLITATGQRVTLRCSPRSGDLSVYWYQQSLDQGLQFLIQYYNGEERAKGNILERFSAQQFPDLHSELNLSSLELGDSALYFCASSVTAGTDDSPYEAFFGQGTRLTVV.

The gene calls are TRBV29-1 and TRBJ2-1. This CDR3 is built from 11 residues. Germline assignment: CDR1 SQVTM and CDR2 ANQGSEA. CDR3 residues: CSASPLGKQFF.

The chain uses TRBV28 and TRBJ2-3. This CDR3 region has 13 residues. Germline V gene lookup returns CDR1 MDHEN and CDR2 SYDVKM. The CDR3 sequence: CASSLARSDTQYF.

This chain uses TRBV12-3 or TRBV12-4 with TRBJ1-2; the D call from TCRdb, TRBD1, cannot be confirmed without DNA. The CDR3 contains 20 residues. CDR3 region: CASSYGGYLPSGQGDWGYTF.

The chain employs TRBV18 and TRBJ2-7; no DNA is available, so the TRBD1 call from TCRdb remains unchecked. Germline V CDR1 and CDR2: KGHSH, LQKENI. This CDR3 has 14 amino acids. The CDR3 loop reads CASSLLGTGGEQYF.

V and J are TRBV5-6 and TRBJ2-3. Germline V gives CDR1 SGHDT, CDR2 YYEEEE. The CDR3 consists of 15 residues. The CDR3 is CASSLGPKSTDTQYF.

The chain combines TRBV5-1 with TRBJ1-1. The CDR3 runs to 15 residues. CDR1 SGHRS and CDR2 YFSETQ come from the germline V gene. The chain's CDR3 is CASSLAGVVNTEAFF.

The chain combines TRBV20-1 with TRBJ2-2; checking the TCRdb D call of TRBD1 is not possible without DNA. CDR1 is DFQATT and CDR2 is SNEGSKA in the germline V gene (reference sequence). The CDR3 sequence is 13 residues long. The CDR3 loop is CSAKTGWAGELFF.

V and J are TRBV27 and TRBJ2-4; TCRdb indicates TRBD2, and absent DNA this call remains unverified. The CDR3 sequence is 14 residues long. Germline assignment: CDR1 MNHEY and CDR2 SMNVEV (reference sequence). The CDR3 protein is CASSPQGLGVIQYF.

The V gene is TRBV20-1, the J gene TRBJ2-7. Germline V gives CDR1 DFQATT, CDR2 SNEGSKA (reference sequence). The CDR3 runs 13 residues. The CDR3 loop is CSARSGSLYEQYF.

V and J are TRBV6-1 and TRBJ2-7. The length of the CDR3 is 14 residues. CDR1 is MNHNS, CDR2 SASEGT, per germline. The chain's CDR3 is CASMKGGTSYEQYF.

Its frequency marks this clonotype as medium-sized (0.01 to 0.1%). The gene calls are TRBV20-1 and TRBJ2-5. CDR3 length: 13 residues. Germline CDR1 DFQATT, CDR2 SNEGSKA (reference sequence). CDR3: CSASVQNQETQYF.

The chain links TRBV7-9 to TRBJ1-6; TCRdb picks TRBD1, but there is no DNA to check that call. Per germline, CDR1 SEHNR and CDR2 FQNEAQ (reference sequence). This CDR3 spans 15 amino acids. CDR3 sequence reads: CASSSHREVNSPLHF. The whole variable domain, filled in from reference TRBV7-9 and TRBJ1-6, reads DTGVSQNPRHKITKRGQNVTFRCDPISEHNRLYWYRQTLGQGPEFLTYFQNEAQLEKSRLLSDRFSAERPKGSFSTLEIQRTEQGDSAMYLCASSSHREVNSPLHFGNGTRLTVT.

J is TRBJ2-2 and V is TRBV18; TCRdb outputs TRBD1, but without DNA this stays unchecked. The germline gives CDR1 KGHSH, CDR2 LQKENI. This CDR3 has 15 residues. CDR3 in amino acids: CASSPQAGDTGELFF.

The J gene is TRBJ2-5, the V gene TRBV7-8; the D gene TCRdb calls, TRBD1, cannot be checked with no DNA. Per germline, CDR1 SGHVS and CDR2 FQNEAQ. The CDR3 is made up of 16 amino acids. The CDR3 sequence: CASSLAGQGPAETQYF.